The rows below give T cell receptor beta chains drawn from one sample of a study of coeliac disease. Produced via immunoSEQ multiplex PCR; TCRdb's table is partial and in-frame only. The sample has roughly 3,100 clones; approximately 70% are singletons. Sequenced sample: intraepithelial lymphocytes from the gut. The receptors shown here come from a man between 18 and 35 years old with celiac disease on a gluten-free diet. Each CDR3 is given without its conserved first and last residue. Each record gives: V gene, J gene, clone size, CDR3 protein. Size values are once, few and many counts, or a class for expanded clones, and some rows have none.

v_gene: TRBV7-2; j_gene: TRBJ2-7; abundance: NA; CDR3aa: ASSFDYQSYEQY
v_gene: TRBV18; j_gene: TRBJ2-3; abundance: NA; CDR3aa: ASSPGQGLDTQY
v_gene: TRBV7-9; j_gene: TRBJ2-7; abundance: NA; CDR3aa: ASSPLSGVFVYEQY
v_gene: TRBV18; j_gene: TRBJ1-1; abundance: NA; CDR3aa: ASSPAQDTEAF
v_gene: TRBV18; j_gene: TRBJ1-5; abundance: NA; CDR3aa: ASSSTGQGTGQPQH
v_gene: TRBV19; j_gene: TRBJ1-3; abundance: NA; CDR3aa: ASSTMSSGNTIY
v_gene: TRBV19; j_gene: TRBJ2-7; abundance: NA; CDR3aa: ASSKNSRDRGPLGQY
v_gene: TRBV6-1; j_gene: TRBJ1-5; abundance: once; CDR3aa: ASSEYGPQGWGNQPQH
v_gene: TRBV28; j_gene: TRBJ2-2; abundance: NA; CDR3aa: ASREATGELF
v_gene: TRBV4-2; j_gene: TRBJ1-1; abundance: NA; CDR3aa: ASSQDSQGLNTEAF
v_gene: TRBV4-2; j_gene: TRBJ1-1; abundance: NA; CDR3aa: ASSQVIQGIDTEAF
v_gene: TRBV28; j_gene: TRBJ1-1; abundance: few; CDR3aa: ASSFGGTEAF
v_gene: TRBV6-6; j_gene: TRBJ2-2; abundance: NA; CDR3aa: ASSYSETHLTGELF
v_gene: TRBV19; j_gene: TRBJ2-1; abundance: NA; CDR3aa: ASSRDRGDEQF
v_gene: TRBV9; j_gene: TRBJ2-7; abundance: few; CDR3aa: ASSVGQVPYEQY
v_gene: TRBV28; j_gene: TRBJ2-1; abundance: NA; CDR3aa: ASSRRGGSSSYNEQF
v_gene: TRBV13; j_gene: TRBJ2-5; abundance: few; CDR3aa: ASSAAGTGVETQY
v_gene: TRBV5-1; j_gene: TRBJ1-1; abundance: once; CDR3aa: ASSLLVTDSNTEAF
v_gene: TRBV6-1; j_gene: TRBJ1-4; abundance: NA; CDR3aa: ASTNPGDGEKLF
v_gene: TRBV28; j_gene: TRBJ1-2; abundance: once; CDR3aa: ASRSSGSNGYT
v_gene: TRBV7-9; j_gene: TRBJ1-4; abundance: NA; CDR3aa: ASSLTGVIGEKLF
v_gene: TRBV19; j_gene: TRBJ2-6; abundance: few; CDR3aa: ASSRQPGANVLT
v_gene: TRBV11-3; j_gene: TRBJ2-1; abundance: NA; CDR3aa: ASSLTGVQYNEQF
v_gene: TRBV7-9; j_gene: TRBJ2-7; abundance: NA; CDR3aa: ASSLGGRADREPYEQY
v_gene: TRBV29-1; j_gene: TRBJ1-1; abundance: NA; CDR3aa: SVEERVGDTEAF
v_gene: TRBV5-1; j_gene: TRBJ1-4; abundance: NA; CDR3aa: ASSLDRGYEKLF
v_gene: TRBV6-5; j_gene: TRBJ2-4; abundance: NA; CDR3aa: ASSLTGLAKNIQY
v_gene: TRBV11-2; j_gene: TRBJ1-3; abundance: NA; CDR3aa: ASSPPGGGNTIY
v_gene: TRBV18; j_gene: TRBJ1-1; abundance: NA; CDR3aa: ASSLQGYTEAF
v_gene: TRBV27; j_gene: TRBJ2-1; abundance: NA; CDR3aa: ASSIGGGYNEQF
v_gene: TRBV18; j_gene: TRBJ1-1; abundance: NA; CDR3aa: ASSPTGIVTGEAF
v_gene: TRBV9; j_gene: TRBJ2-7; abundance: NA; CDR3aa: ASSVGQAPYEQY
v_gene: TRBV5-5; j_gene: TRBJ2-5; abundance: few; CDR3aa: ASSLAGVSETQY
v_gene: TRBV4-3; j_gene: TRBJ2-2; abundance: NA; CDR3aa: ASSLQGGLAGNTGELF
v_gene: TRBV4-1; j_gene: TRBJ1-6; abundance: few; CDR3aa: ASSHLTAPGSPLH
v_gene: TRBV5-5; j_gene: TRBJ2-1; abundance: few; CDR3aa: ASSLGLRPEQF
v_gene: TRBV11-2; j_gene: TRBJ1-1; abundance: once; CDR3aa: ASSSVLDLGAGRNTEAF
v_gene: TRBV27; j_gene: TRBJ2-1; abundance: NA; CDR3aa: ASSVGGGYNEQF
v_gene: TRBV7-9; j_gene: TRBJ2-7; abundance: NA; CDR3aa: ASSPDYEQY
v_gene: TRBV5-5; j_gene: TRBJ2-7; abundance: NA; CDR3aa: ASSLIDSPTYEQY
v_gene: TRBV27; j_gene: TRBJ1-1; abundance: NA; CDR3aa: APRSSSTEAF
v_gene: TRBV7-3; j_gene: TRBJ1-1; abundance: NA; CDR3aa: ASARQPNTEAF
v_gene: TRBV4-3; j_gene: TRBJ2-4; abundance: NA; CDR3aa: ASSQDGPSRVAKNIQY
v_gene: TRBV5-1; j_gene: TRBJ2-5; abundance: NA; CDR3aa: ATRKNTGVQETQY
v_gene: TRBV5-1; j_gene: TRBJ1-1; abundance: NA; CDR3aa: ASSLAGHAF
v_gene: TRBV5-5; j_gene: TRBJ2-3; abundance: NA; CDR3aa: ASSLESGGAPDTQY
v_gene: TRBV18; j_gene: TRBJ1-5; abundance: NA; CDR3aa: ASSPGTGGLIAQPQH
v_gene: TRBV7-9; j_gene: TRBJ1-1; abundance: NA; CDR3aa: ASSLTPNTEAF
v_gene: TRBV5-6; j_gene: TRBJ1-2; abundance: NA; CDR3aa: ASSQRQGDGYT
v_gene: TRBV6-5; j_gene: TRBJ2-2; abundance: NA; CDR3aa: ASKEGRNTGELF
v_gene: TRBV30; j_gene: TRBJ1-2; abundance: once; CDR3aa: AWNNWDRDYGYT
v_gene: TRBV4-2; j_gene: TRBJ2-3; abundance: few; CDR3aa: ASSQDLAGVTDTQY
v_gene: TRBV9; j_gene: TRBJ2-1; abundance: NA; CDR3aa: ASSIGEGLYNEQF
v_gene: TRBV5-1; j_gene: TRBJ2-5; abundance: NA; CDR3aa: ASSPQGLRGETQY